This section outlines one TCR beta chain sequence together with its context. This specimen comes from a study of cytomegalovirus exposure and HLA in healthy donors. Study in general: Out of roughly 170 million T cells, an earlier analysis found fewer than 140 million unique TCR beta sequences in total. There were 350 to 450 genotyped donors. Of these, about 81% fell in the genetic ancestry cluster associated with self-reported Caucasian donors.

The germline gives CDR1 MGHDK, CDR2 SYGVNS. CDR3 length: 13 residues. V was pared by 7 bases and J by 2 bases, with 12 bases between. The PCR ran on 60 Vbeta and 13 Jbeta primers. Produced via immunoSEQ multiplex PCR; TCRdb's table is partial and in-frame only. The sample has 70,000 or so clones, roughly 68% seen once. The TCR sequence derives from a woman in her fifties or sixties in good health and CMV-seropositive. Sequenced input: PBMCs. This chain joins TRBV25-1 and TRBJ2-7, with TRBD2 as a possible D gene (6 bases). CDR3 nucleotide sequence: TGTGCCAGCACCGAACCGGGAGCCTACGAGCAGTACTTC. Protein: CASTEPGAYEQYF.